This TCR beta chain emerged from a study of lymphopenia after photon versus proton radiotherapy. Generated by immunoSEQ multiplex PCR, the TCRdb table keeps only in-frame clones and is missing some. This table has about 70,000 clones, around 86% appearing once. Worth noting for this clone: Its target is unknown.

Study-wide results and caveats: Post-nadir diversity loss with photons came from oligoclonal expansion, particularly CD8+ Temra cells. Post-nadir TCR diversity decline inversely tracked overall survival among those who died. Better survival with proton therapy was suggested as possible, not demonstrated.

The sequences come from peripheral blood, collected from a patient treated with proton-based radiotherapy. The receptor comes from a man of 80 years or more with esophageal cancer.

The CDR3 bases are TGTGCCAGCAGCTTGGCCGGGGCCCACGGTGGAAACACCATATATTTT. It yields the protein CASSLAGAHGGNTIYF. J is TRBJ1-3 and V is TRBV5-5; possibly TRBD1 for D (5 bases). The CDR3 has 16 amino acids. The V end was cut by 0 bases, the J end by 3 bases, with 13 bases between. From germline, CDR1 is SGHKS and CDR2 YYEKEE (reference sequence).